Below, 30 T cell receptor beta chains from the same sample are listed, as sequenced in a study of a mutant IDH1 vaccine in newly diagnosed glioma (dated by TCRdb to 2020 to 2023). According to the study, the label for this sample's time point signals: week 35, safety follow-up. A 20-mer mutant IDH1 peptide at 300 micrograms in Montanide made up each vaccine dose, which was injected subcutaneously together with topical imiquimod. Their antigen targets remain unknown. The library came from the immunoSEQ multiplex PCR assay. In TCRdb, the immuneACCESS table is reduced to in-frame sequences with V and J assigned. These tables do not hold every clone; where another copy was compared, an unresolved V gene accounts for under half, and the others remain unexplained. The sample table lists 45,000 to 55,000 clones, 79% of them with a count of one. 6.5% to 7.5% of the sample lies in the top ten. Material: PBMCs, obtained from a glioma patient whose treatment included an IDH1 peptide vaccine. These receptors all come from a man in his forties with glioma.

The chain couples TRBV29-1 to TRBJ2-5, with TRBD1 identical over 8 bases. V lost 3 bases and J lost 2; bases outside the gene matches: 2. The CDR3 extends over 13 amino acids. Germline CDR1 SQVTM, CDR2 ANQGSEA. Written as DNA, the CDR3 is TGCAGCGTTGAGGGACAGGTTCAAGAGACCCAGTACTTC. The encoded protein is CSVEGQVQETQYF.

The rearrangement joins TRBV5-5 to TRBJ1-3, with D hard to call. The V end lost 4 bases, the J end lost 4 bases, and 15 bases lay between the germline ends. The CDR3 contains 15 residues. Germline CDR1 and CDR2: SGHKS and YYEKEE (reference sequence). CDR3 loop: CASSPPSGIGNTIYF. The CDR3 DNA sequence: TGTGCCAGCAGCCCACCGTCGGGGATAGGAAACACCATATATTTT.

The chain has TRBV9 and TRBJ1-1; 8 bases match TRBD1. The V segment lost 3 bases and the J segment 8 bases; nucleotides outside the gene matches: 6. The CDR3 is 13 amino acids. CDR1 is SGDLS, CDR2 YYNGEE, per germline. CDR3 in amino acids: CASSDQQGVEAFF. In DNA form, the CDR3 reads TGTGCCAGCAGCGACCAACAGGGGGTGGAAGCTTTCTTT.

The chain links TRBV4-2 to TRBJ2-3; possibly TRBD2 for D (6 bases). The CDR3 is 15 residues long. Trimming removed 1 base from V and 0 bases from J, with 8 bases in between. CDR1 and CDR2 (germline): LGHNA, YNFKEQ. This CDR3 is CASSQAGTSTDTQYF. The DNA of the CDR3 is TGTGCCAGCAGCCAAGCAGGGACTAGCACAGATACGCAGTATTTT.

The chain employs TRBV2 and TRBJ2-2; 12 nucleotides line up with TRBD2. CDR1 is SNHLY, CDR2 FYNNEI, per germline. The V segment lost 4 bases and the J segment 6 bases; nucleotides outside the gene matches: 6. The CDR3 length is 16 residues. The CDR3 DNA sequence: TGTGCCAGCAGTGCTAGCGGGGGGGCCAAGGCCGGGGAGCTGTTTTTT. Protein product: CASSASGGAKAGELFF.

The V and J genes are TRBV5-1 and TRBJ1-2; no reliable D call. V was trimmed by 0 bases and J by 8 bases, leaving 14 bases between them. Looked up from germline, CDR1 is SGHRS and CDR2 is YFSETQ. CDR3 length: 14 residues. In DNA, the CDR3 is TGCGCCAGCAGCTTGGAAGAACTCCGAGGAGGCTACACCTTC. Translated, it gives CASSLEELRGGYTF.

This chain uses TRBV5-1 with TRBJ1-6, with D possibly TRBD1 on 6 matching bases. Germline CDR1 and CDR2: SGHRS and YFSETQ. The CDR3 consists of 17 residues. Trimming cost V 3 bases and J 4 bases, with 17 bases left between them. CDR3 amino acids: CASSSHTGRGYNSPLHF. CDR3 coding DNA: TGCGCCAGCAGCTCCCATACAGGGCGGGGATATAATTCACCCCTCCACTTT.

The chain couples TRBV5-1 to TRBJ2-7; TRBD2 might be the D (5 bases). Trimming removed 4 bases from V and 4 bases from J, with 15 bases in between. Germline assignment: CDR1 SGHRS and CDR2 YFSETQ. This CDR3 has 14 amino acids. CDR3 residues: CASSTEGRFYEQYF. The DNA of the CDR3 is TGCGCCAGCAGCACCGAGGGTCGATTTTACGAGCAGTACTTC.

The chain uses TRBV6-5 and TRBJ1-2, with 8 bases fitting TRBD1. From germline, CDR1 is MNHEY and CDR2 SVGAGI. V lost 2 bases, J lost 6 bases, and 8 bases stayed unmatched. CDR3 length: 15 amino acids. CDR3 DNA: TGTGCCAGCAGTTACCGACAGGGGAGTAAAGATGGCTACACCTTC. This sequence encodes CASSYRQGSKDGYTF.

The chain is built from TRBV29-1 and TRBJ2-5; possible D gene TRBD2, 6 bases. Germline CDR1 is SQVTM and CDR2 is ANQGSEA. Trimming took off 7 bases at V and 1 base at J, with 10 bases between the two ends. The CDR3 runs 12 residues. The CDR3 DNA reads TGCAGCGCTCTGGGACTCCAAGAGACCCAGTACTTC. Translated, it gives CSALGLQETQYF.

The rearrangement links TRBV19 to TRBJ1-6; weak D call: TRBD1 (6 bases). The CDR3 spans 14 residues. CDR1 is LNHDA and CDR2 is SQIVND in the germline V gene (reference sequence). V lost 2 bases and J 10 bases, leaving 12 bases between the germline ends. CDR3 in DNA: TGTGCCAGTAGTATACAGGGGTATGAGTCACCCCTCCACTTT. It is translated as CASSIQGYESPLHF.

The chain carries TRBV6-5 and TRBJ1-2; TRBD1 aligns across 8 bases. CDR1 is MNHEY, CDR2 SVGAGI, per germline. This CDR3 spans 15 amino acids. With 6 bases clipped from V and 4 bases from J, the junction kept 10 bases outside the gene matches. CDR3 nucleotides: TGTGCCAGCAGAGAGGACAGGGTCGGGGGCTATGGCTACACCTTC. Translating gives CASREDRVGGYGYTF.

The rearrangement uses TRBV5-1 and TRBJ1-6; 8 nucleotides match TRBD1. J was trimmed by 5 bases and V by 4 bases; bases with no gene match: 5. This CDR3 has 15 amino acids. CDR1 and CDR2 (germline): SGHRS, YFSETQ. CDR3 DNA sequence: TGCGCCAGCAGCCAACAGGGGGTAGATAATTCACCCCTCCACTTT. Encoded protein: CASSQQGVDNSPLHF.

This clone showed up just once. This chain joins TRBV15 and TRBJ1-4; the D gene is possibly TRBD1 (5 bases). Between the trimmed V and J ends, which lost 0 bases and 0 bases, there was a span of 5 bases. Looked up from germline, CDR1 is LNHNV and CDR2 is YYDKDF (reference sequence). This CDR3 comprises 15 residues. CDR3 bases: TGTGCCACCAGCAGAGAGACAGCAACTAATGAAAAACTGTTTTTT. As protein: CATSRETATNEKLFF. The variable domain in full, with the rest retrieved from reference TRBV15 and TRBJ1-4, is DAMVIQNPRYQVTQFGKPVTLSCSQTLNHNVMYWYQQKSSQAPKLLFHYYDKDFNNEADTPDNFQSRRPNTSFCFLDIRSPGLGDTAMYLCATSRETATNEKLFFGSGTQLSVL.

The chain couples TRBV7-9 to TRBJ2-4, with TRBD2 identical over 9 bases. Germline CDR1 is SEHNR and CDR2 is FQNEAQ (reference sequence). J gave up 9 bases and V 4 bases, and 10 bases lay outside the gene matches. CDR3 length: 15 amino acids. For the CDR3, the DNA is TGTGCCAGCAGCTCAGCGGGGGGTCCAGAGATCATTCAGTACTTC. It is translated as CASSSAGGPEIIQYF.

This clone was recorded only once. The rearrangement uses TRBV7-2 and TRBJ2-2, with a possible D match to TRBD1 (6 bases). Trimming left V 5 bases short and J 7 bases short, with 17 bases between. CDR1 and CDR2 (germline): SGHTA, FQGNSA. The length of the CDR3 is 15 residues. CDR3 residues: CASSKQTGRGGELFF. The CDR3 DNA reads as TGTGCCAGCAGCAAACAGACAGGTCGGGGCGGGGAGCTGTTTTTT.

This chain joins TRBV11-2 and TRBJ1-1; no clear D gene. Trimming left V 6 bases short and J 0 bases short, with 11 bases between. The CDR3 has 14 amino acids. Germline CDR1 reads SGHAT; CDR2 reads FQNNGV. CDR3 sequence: CASRSLTMNTEAFF. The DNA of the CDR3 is TGTGCCAGCAGGTCCCTCACCATGAACACTGAAGCTTTCTTT.

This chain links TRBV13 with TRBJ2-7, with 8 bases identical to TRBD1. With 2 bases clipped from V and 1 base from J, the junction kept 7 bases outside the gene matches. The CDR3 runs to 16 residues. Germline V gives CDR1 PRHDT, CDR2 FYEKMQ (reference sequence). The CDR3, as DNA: TGTGCCAGCAGCTTAAGCCACAGGGGGAGGTCCTACGAGCAGTACTTC. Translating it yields CASSLSHRGRSYEQYF.

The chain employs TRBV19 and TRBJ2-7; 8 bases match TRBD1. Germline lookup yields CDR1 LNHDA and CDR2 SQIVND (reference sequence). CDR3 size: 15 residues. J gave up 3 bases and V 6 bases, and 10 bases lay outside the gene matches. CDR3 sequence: CASSRGTGPYYEQYF. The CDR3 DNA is TGTGCCAGTAGCAGGGGGACAGGACCCTACTACGAGCAGTACTTC.

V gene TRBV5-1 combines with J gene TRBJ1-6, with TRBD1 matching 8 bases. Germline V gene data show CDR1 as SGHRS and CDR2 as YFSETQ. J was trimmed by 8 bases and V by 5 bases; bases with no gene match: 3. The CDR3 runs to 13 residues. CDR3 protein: CASSLGQDSPLHF. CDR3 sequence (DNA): TGCGCCAGCAGTCTGGGACAGGATTCACCCCTCCACTTT.

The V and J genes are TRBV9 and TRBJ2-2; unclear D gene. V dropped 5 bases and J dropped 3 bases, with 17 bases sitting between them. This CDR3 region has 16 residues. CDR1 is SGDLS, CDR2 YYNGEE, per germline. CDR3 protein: CASRDSSDRDTGELFF. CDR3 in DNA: TGTGCCAGCAGGGATTCTTCGGACCGAGACACCGGGGAGCTGTTTTTT.

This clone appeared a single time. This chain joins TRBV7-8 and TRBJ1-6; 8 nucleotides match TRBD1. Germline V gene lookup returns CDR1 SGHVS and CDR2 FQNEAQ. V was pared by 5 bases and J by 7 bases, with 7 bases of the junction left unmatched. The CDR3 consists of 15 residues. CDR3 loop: CASSLDRGGNSPLHF. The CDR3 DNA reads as TGTGCCAGCAGCCTCGACAGGGGCGGGAATTCACCCCTCCACTTT.

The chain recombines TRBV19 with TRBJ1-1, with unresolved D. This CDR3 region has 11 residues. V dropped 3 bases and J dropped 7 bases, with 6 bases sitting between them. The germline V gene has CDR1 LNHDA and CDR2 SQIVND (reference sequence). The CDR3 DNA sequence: TGTGCCAGTAGTATGGGAGGTGAAGCTTTCTTT. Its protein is CASSMGGEAFF.

The chain's CDR3 is CASSLGGGSETQYF. The CDR3 bases are TGTGCCAGCAGCTTAGGGGGGGGCTCAGAGACCCAGTACTTC. The rearrangement uses TRBV5-5 and TRBJ2-5; weak D call: TRBD2 (7 bases). V was clipped by 2 bases and J by 4 bases, with 12 bases between them. The CDR3 has 14 amino acids. Germline loops: CDR1 SGHKS, CDR2 YYEKEE (reference sequence).

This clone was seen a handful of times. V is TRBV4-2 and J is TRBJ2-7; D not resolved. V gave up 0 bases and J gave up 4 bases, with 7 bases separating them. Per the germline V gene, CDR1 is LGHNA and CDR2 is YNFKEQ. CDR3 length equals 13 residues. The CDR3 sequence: CASSQESRYEQYF. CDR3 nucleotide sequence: TGTGCCAGCAGCCAAGAGTCTAGATACGAGCAGTACTTC.

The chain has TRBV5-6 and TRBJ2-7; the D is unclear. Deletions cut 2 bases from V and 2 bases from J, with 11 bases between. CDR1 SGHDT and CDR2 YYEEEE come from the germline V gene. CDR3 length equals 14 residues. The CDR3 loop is CASSLGRPAYEQYF. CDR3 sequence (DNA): TGTGCCAGCAGCTTAGGTCGACCCGCCTACGAGCAGTACTTC.

The CDR3 reads CAWSVGSNQPQHF. CDR3 nucleotides: TGTGCCTGGAGTGTCGGAAGCAATCAGCCCCAGCATTTT. J is TRBJ1-5 and V is TRBV30; the D is unclear. Trimming took off 0 bases at V and 1 base at J, with 4 bases between the two ends. The germline V gene encodes CDR1 GTSNPN and CDR2 SVGIG (reference sequence). The length of the CDR3 is 13 residues.

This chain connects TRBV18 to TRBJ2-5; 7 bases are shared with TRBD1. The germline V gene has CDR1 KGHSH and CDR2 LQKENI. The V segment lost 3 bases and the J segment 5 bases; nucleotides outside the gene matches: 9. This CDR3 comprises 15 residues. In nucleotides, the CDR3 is TGTGCCAGCTCACCGCCGACAGGGCATAAGGAGACCCAGTACTTC. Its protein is CASSPPTGHKETQYF.

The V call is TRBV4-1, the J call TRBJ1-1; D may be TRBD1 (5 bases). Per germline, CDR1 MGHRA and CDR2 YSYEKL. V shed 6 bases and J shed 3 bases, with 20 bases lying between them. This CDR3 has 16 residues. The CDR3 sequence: CASSHLWVTGDTEAFF. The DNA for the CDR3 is TGCGCCAGCAGTCACTTGTGGGTGACGGGGGACACTGAAGCTTTCTTT.

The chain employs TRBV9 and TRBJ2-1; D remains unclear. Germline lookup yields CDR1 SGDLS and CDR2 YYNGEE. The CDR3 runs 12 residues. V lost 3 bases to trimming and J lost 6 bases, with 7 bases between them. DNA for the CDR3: TGTGCCAGCAGCGCCGGCGGCAATGAGCAGTTCTTC. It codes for CASSAGGNEQFF.